This TCR beta chain was recovered during a study of T-cell memory formation after mild COVID-19. Looking at the study overall: For the most part, TCR clusters were specific to one donor.

This CDR3 contains 12 residues. Trimming removed 5 bases from V and 5 bases from J, with 9 bases in between. In germline, CDR1 is SGHAT, CDR2 FQNNGV. General study results and limits: Mostly located in CM and EM were contracting CD4+ clones, with contracting CD8+ clones located in EMRA. There were some responding clones in pre-infection memory, which suggested that cross-reactive memory had joined. Second-wave clones with a day 37 peak had unconfirmed SARS-CoV-2 specificity.

In TCRdb, the 5' RACE reads were re-called with MiXCR into one record per CDR3 protein. The sample lists about 90,000 distinct CDR3 sequences; around 16% were seen once. About this clonotype: Its antigen is as yet unknown.

This sequence joins TRBV11-2 and TRBJ2-5; the D is unclear. The specimen sequenced was PBMCs or a T cell subset sorted from them (not recorded which). The sequence derives from a man younger than 35 who had mild COVID-19 (a few samples of this study predate the infection). Cell type and time point are not known. The CDR3 nucleotides are TGTGCCAGCAGCGGCCTTCGGGAGACCCAGTACTTC. It yields the protein CASSGLRETQYF.